The 15 T cell receptor beta chains below all came from one sample that was sequenced in a study of beta chain features in type 1 diabetes. cDNA synthesis used the whole RNA isolate, giving expressed TCRB sequences. TCRdb's table, derived via immunoSEQ multiplex PCR, lists solely in-frame clones and lacks some. Of about 900,000 clones detected, 17% appear once; the ten largest clones hold about 0.02%. Sequencing was performed on naive CD4+ T cells from blood. These receptors originate from a woman aged 18-30 years in good health.

The table lists this clone with a few counts. At one boundary the junction diverges from the germline segment, which might be a read error. V is TRBV7-2 and J is TRBJ2-1; unclear D gene. This CDR3 is built from 12 residues. CDR1 is SGHTA, CDR2 FQGNSA, per germline. The CDR3 DNA sequence: TGTGCCAGCGGCTTGACGCACAATGAGCAGTTCTTC. Protein product: CASGLTHNEQFF.

The chain couples TRBV6-5 to TRBJ2-5, with D possibly being TRBD1 (5 bases). CDR3 size: 15 residues. The germline V and J ends were trimmed by 6 bases and 5 bases, with 19 bases remaining between them. In germline, CDR1 is MNHEY, CDR2 SVGAGI. The CDR3 sequence is CASSVTPGRVETQYF. The CDR3 DNA reads as TGTGCCAGCAGCGTAACCCCAGGCAGGGTGGAGACCCAGTACTTC.

V and J are TRBV27 and TRBJ2-7; D gene uncertain. Trimming stripped 1 base from V and 6 bases from J, with 19 bases between. The CDR3 totals 16 residues. In germline, CDR1 is MNHEY, CDR2 SMNVEV (reference sequence). The CDR3 region is CASSLYNTPRGREQYF. CDR3 DNA sequence: TGTGCCAGCAGTTTATATAACACCCCCCGCGGACGCGAGCAGTACTTC.

This clone has a handful of counts. This sequence joins TRBV14 and TRBJ2-7; D remains ambiguous. The CDR3 totals 13 residues. Between the trimmed V and J ends, which lost 2 bases and 4 bases, there was a span of 9 bases. Germline V CDR1 and CDR2: SGHDN, FVKESK. CDR3 coding DNA: TGTGCCAGCAGCCAAAGATCAGGTTACGAGCAGTACTTC. Its translation is CASSQRSGYEQYF.

There are a few counts of this clone. This chain connects TRBV27 to TRBJ2-7; 7 bases are a match to TRBD1. Germline values: CDR1 MNHEY, CDR2 SMNVEV (reference sequence). Unmatched junction bases numbered 5, after V lost 0 bases and J lost 3 bases. This CDR3 comprises 15 residues. The CDR3 nucleotides read TGTGCCAGCAGTTTATCTCCACAGGGGTTCTACGAGCAGTACTTC. This translates into CASSLSPQGFYEQYF.

V and J are TRBV5-1 and TRBJ2-3; TRBD2 might be the D (5 bases). V lost 2 bases and J 2 bases, leaving 9 bases between the germline ends. The CDR3 spans 14 residues. From germline, CDR1 is SGHRS and CDR2 YFSETQ. CDR3 DNA: TGCGCCAGCAGCTTAGAGGGAGCCACAGATACGCAGTATTTT. This translates into CASSLEGATDTQYF.

This clone was counted between two and nine times. The gene calls are TRBV18 and TRBJ2-1, with a tentative D call TRBD2 (6 bases). Trimming pared 3 bases from V and 2 bases from J, leaving 11 bases between. The length of the CDR3 is 15 residues. Germline V gives CDR1 KGHSH, CDR2 LQKENI. CDR3 bases: TGTGCCAGCTCACCTTATCCGGGGGCCTACAATGAGCAGTTCTTC. It translates to CASSPYPGAYNEQFF.

This clone has just a few counts. The gene calls are TRBV7-2 and TRBJ2-3; 11 bases are a match to TRBD2. Trimming cost V 1 base and J 1 base; bases outside gene matches: 7. Germline CDR1 SGHTA, CDR2 FQGNSA. This CDR3 comprises 18 residues. The CDR3 protein is CASSLDLAGGIGTDTQYF. The CDR3 nucleotides are TGTGCCAGCAGCTTAGATCTAGCGGGAGGTATCGGCACAGATACGCAGTATTTT.

The rearrangement joins TRBV28 to TRBJ2-3; D possibly corresponds to TRBD2 (7 bases). Germline CDR1 is MDHEN and CDR2 is SYDVKM. CDR3 length: 16 residues. V was pared by 1 base and J by 1 base, with 12 bases between. For the CDR3, the DNA is TGTGCCAGCAGTTTATCACAGGGAGGGGGCACAGATACGCAGTATTTT. Its protein is CASSLSQGGGTDTQYF.

The table lists this clone with a few counts. J is TRBJ2-5 and V is TRBV6-6, with 10 bases matching TRBD1. This CDR3 has 15 residues. Trimming removed 6 bases from V and 5 bases from J; junction bases left unmatched: 9. Per the germline V gene, CDR1 is MNHNY and CDR2 is SVGAGI (reference sequence). The CDR3 region is CASSLGGQGIETQYF. CDR3 DNA: TGTGCCAGCAGCCTCGGGGGACAGGGGATTGAGACCCAGTACTTC.

The genes are TRBV4-1 and TRBJ2-1; 8 bases map to TRBD2. J gave up 5 bases and V 0 bases, and 6 bases lay outside the gene matches. The CDR3 runs 16 residues. CDR1 MGHRA and CDR2 YSYEKL come from the germline V gene. In DNA form, the CDR3 reads TGCGCCAGCAGCCAAGAAGGCGGGAGGCACGACAATGAGCAGTTCTTC. This codes for CASSQEGGRHDNEQFF.

This clone was found a few times. The chain has TRBV7-2 and TRBJ2-1; TRBD2 might be the D (6 bases). Trimming left V 4 bases short and J 6 bases short, with 13 bases between. This CDR3 comprises 14 residues. Germline V lookup: CDR1 SGHTA, CDR2 FQGNSA. The CDR3 nucleotides read TGTGCCAGCAGCTCCCGACTAGTCGGCAATGAGCAGTTCTTC. Translated, it gives CASSSRLVGNEQFF.

This chain uses TRBV11-2 with TRBJ2-1; maybe TRBD1 (6 bases). Germline V lookup: CDR1 SGHAT, CDR2 FQNNGV. With 0 bases removed from V and 3 bases from J, the gap between germline ends came to 12 bases. The CDR3 is 16 residues long. The CDR3: CASSLDLTGNYNEQFF. DNA for the CDR3: TGTGCCAGCAGCTTAGATCTGACAGGCAACTACAATGAGCAGTTCTTC. The full variable domain, its missing parts supplied by reference TRBV11-2 and TRBJ2-1, is EAGVAQSPRYKIIEKRQSVAFWCNPISGHATLYWYQQILGQGPKLLIQFQNNGVVDDSQLPKDRFSAERLKGVDSTLKIQPAKLEDSAVYLCASSLDLTGNYNEQFFGPGTRLTVL.

The chain links TRBV9 to TRBJ1-4, with TRBD1 as a possible D gene (6 bases). Trimming cost V 0 bases and J 8 bases, with 11 bases left between them. Germline CDR1 and CDR2: SGDLS and YYNGEE. The CDR3 loop spans 14 amino acids. Here the CDR3 reads CASSVDTGKEKLFF. The CDR3 nucleotides read TGTGCCAGCAGCGTAGATACAGGGAAGGAAAAACTGTTTTTT.

The rearrangement uses TRBV9 and TRBJ2-1, with 12 positions matching TRBD2. CDR1 is SGDLS and CDR2 is YYNGEE in the germline V gene. This CDR3 contains 20 residues. V was clipped by 4 bases and J by 3 bases; unmatched bases: 17. The CDR3 spells CASSLGSSGGVAHFYNEQFF. CDR3 bases: TGTGCCAGCAGCCTAGGGTCTAGCGGGGGGGTGGCGCACTTCTACAATGAGCAGTTCTTC.